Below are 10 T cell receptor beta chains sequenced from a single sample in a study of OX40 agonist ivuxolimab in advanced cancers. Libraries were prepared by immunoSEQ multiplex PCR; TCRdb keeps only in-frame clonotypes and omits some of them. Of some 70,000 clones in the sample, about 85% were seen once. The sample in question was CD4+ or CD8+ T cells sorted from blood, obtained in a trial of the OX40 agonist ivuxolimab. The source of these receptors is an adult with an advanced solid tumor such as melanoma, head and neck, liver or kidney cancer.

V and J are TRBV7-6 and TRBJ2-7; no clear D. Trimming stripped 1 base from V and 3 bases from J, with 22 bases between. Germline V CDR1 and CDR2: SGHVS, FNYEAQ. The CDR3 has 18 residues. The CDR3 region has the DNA TGTGCCAGCAGCTTAGTTCCCCATCCTAGGTCGACTGGCTACGAGCAGTACTTC. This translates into CASSLVPHPRSTGYEQYF.

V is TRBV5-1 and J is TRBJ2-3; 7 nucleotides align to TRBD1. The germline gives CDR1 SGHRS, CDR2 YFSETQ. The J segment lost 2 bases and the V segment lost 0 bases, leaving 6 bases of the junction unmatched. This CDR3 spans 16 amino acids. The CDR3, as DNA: TGCGCCAGCAGCTTGGAGGGGGCCCGTCTCACAGATACGCAGTATTTT. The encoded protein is CASSLEGARLTDTQYF.

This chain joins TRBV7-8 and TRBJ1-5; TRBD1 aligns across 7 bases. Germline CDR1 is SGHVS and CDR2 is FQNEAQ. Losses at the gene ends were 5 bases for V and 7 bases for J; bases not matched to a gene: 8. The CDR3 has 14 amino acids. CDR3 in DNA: TGTGCCAGCAGCACGACAGGGTCACGGCAGCCCCAGCATTTT. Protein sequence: CASSTTGSRQPQHF.

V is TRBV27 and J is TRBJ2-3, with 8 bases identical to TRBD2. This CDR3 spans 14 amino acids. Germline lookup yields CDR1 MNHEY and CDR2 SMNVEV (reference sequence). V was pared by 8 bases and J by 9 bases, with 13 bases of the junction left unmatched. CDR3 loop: CASSGSGKSITQYF. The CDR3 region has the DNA TGTGCCAGCTCCGGTAGCGGGAAGTCAATCACGCAGTATTTT.

CDR3 amino acids: CATSRVLSYEQYF. CDR3 nucleotide sequence: TGTGCCACCAGCAGAGTTCTCTCCTACGAGCAGTACTTC. The genes are TRBV15 and TRBJ2-7; D not certain. The CDR3 length is 13 residues. V gave up 1 base and J gave up 0 bases, with 4 bases separating them. Germline CDR1 and CDR2: LNHNV and YYDKDF (reference sequence).

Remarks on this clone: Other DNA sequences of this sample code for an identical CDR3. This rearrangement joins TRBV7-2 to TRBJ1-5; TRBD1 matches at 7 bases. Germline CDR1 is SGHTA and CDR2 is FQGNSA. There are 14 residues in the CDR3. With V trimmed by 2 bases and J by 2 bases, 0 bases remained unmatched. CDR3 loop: CASSLTGGNQPQHF. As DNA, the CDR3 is TGTGCCAGCAGCTTAACAGGGGGCAATCAGCCCCAGCATTTT.

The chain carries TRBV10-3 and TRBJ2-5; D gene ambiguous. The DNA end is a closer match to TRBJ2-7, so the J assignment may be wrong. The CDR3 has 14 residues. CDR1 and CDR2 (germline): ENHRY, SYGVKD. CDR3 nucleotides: TGTGCCATCAGTGACCAGGAGAGCTCCTACGAGCAGTACTTC. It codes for CAISDQESSYEQYF.

CDR3 bases: TGTGCCAGCAGCAAAGCGAGATCCTGGGAGACCCAGTACTTC. It codes for CASSKARSWETQYF. The V gene is TRBV21-1, the J gene TRBJ2-5; the table's D call TRBD2 went unverified against the DNA. TRBV21-1 represents a pseudogene. The CDR3 has 14 amino acids.

This CDR3 is CASSLGTAYEQYF. In DNA form, the CDR3 reads TGTGCCAGCAGCTTAGGGACGGCCTACGAGCAGTACTTC. The chain is built from TRBV7-2 and TRBJ2-5; D call uncertain. The J call may not be correct, given that the DNA end is closer to TRBJ2-7. Germline V gene sequence: CDR1 SGHTA, CDR2 FQGNSA. The CDR3 spans 13 residues.

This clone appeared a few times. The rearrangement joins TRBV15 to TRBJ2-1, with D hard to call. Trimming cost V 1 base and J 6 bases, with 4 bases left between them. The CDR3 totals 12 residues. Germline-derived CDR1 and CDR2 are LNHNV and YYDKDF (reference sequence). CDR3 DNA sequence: TGTGCCACCAGCAGAGCGGGCAATGAGCAGTTCTTC. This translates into CATSRAGNEQFF.